This entry lists 20 T cell receptor beta chains sequenced from one sample in a study of breast tumors, draining lymph nodes, adjacent tissues. TCRdb fed the multiplex PCR reads into MiXCR, producing one record per CDR3 protein. The sample includes some 14,000 distinct CDR3 sequences, roughly 55% seen only once; the top ten take roughly 31%. What was sequenced was tumor-adjacent breast tissue. The receptor source for this set is a female donor with breast cancer. Some clones in this sample may be carry-over from other donors' samples.

Within the sample, this clonotype is medium-sized (0.01 to 0.1%). This chain joins TRBV12-3 or TRBV12-4 and TRBJ1-5, with 8 bases matching TRBD1. V trimming: 5 bases; J trimming: 4 bases; junction bases outside the gene matches: 4. CDR3 length: 14 amino acids. CDR3 loop: CASSGTGGNQPQHF. Written as DNA, the CDR3 is TGTGCCAGCAGTGGTACAGGGGGTAATCAGCCCCAGCATTTT.

The CDR3 DNA sequence: TGCGCCAGCAGCTTGCGAGGGCTATCGACTGAGCAGTTCTTC. This gives the protein CASSLRGLSTEQFF. The chain is built from TRBV5-1 and TRBJ2-1; D might be TRBD2 (5 bases). The CDR3 contains 14 residues. CDR1 SGHRS and CDR2 YFSETQ come from the germline V gene. V was pared by 1 base and J by 9 bases, with 14 bases between.

This clonotype was counted once. The chain joins TRBV2 to TRBJ1-2, with 7 bases matching TRBD1. This CDR3 is 16 amino acids long. Trimming at V came to 6 bases and at J to 2 bases, leaving 12 bases not matched to a gene. CDR1 and CDR2 (germline): SNHLY, FYNNEI. The CDR3 protein is CASRGGHGQENYGYTF. The CDR3 DNA reads TGTGCCAGCAGGGGGGGTCATGGACAGGAAAACTATGGCTACACCTTC.

This clonotype showed up just a few times. The chain uses TRBV3-1 and TRBJ2-1; D is perhaps TRBD1 (6 bases). The CDR3 runs 16 residues. The V gene's germline CDR1 is LGHDT and CDR2 YNNKEL (reference sequence). The V end lost 1 base, the J end lost 0 bases, and 10 bases lay between the germline ends. The DNA of the CDR3 is TGTGCCAGCAGCCAAGCACAGGGTTACTCCTACAATGAGCAGTTCTTC. Translating gives CASSQAQGYSYNEQFF.

V is TRBV18 and J is TRBJ2-5; 7 positions agree with TRBD2. V lost 3 bases to trimming and J lost 1 base; unmatched junction nucleotides: 11. This CDR3 contains 17 residues. CDR1 and CDR2 (germline): KGHSH, LQKENI. The CDR3 DNA reads as TGTGCCAGCTCACCGTCGTCGGCGGGAGCATCCCAAGAGACCCAGTACTTC. Amino acid sequence: CASSPSSAGASQETQYF. The variable domain in full, with the rest retrieved from reference TRBV18 and TRBJ2-5, is NAGVMQNPRHLVRRRGQEARLRCSPMKGHSHVYWYRQLPEEGLKFMVYLQKENIIDESGMPKERFSAEFPKEGPSILRIQQVVRGDSAAYFCASSPSSAGASQETQYFGPGTRLLVL.

This clonotype occurred many times. This sequence joins TRBV4-2 and TRBJ2-4; D tentatively reads TRBD1 or TRBD2 (5 bases each). CDR1 is LGHNA and CDR2 is YNFKEQ in the germline V gene. V was trimmed by 2 bases and J by 7 bases, leaving 12 bases between them. This CDR3 has 14 amino acids. The CDR3 DNA sequence: TGTGCCAGCAGCCAAACGGGGCGCGAGAACATTCAGTACTTC. Translating it yields CASSQTGRENIQYF.

This clonotype was observed at least ten times. A much larger clonotype is one base distant, so this may be a read error. The chain has TRBV20-1 and TRBJ2-1; D remains ambiguous. The CDR3 extends over 13 amino acids. CDR1 is DFQATT, CDR2 SNEGSKA, per germline (reference sequence). The CDR3 DNA follows: TGCAGTGCTAGTCTTCTAACCTACAATGCGCAGTTCTTC. This encodes CSASLLTYNAQFF.

By frequency in the sample, this clonotype is medium-sized. V and J are TRBV11-2 and TRBJ1-2, with D perhaps TRBD1 (5 bases). V dropped 0 bases and J dropped 6 bases, with 8 bases sitting between them. From germline, CDR1 is SGHAT and CDR2 FQNNGV. The CDR3 is 13 amino acids. The CDR3 DNA is TGTGCCAGCAGCTTAGATTTGGGGCATGGCTACACCTTC. It is translated as CASSLDLGHGYTF.

The CDR3 loop is CSAGDRGSEQYF. DNA of the CDR3: TGCAGCGCAGGGGACAGGGGATCCGAGCAGTACTTC. The chain combines TRBV29-1 with TRBJ2-7, with 10 positions matching TRBD1. Germline CDR1 and CDR2: SQVTM and ANQGSEA. The CDR3 totals 12 residues. V lost 7 bases, J lost 6 bases, and 6 bases stayed unmatched.

This clonotype qualifies as medium-sized. The J gene is TRBJ1-2, the V gene TRBV7-8; D is undetermined. The germline CDR1 and CDR2 sequences are SGHVS and FQNEAQ. The CDR3 runs 13 residues. The V end was cut by 6 bases, the J end by 6 bases, with 14 bases between. CDR3 DNA sequence: TGTGCCAGCAGAATACCGGGGAGGGATGGCTACACCTTC. This encodes CASRIPGRDGYTF.

This clonotype appeared once. The CDR3 does not close with the conserved phenylalanine or tryptophan, likely indicating a read error. The chain is built from TRBV20-1 and TRBJ1-3; no clear D. The germline gives CDR1 DFQATT, CDR2 SNEGSKA (reference sequence). CDR3 length equals 12 residues. Trimming pared 1 base from V and 12 bases from J, leaving 13 bases between. The CDR3 is CSARVGGNVIYL. In nucleotides, the CDR3 is TGCAGTGCTAGAGTGGGAGGGAACGTCATATATCTT.

This clonotype was detected only once. This chain links TRBV6-6 with TRBJ1-2; no clear D. The CDR3 runs 17 residues. Looked up from germline, CDR1 is MNHNY and CDR2 is SVGAGI (reference sequence). Trimming took 2 bases from V and 2 from J, leaving 18 bases between them. The CDR3 nucleotides are TGTGCCAGCAGTTACCAGGAGGCCAGGCCTGGGAACTATGGCTACACCTTC. This translates into CASSYQEARPGNYGYTF.

This clonotype showed up many times. The chain couples TRBV30 to TRBJ1-2; tentatively, D is TRBD1 (5 bases). The CDR3 contains 16 residues. V gave up 3 bases and J gave up 5 bases, with 22 bases separating them. From germline, CDR1 is GTSNPN and CDR2 SVGIG (reference sequence). The CDR3 is CAWSPMGGPGLYGYTF. CDR3 nucleotide sequence: TGTGCCTGGAGCCCCATGGGGGGACCGGGACTTTATGGCTACACCTTC.

This clonotype was picked up many times. V is TRBV30 and J is TRBJ2-1; either TRBD1 or TRBD2 may fit D (5 bases each). The V end lost 3 bases, the J end lost 6 bases, and 6 bases lay between the germline ends. The CDR3 covers 11 residues. Germline-derived CDR1 and CDR2 are GTSNPN and SVGIG (reference sequence). CDR3 coding DNA: TGTGCCTGGAGGAGGGGCAATGAGCAGTTCTTC. It translates to CAWRRGNEQFF.

By share, this clonotype counts as medium-sized. The CDR3: CASSPDSAGNTIYF. The CDR3 DNA follows: TGCGCCAGCAGCCCGGACAGCGCTGGAAACACCATATATTTT. The gene calls are TRBV4-1 and TRBJ1-3, with a weak D call TRBD1 (6 bases). Germline lookup yields CDR1 MGHRA and CDR2 YSYEKL. Trimming removed 4 bases from V and 2 bases from J, with 9 bases in between. The CDR3 extends over 14 amino acids.

At least ten counts were recorded for this clonotype. This rearrangement joins TRBV10-3 to TRBJ2-6; 10 nucleotides agree with TRBD1. The CDR3 contains 16 residues. J gave up 0 bases and V 4 bases, and 0 bases lay outside the gene matches. Germline assignment: CDR1 ENHRY and CDR2 SYGVKD. CDR3 in amino acids: CAISGTGGSGANVLTF. The CDR3 nucleotides are TGTGCCATCAGTGGGACAGGGGGCTCTGGGGCCAACGTCCTGACTTTC.

This clonotype was counted ten times or more. This sequence joins TRBV28 and TRBJ2-7; the D is unclear. V lost 6 bases to trimming and J lost 2 bases, with 8 bases between them. This CDR3 contains 12 residues. The germline V gene encodes CDR1 MDHEN and CDR2 SYDVKM. CDR3 loop: CASSQTTYEQYF. The CDR3 bases are TGTGCCAGCAGCCAGACAACCTACGAGCAGTACTTC.

This clonotype was counted at least ten times. A read error may account for a junction end that differs from germline. V usage is TRBV7-7 and J usage is TRBJ2-2; 15 positions agree with TRBD2. CDR1 and CDR2 (germline): SSHAT, FNYEAQ (reference sequence). The CDR3 has 17 amino acids. The CDR3 nucleotides are TGTGCTAGCAGACGGACTAGCGGGGGGGCCGGCACCGGGGAGCTGTTTTTT. This sequence encodes CASRRTSGGAGTGELFF.

The V and J genes are TRBV12-3 or TRBV12-4 and TRBJ1-3, with TRBD1 matching 8 bases. Trimming removed 8 bases from V and 4 bases from J; junction bases left unmatched: 7. The CDR3 contains 14 residues. The CDR3 DNA follows: TGTGCCAGCTATCTCAGGGGGCTAGGAAACACCATATATTTT. It is translated as CASYLRGLGNTIYF.

A remark on this clonotype: The junction does not match germline at one end; this may be a read error. The CDR3 loop reads CASSESTRSNEQYF. For the CDR3, the DNA is TGTGCCAGCAGTGAGTCCACCCGCTCCAACGAGCAGTACTTC. The V call is TRBV2, the J call TRBJ2-7; D remains unclear. CDR3 length: 14 residues. Germline assignment: CDR1 SNHLY and CDR2 FYNNEI.